The next 7 T cell receptor beta chains were all read from a single sample in a study of a mutant IDH1 vaccine in newly diagnosed glioma. The assay was immunoSEQ multiplex PCR, and TCRdb's table has in-frame clones only and misses some. This table has about 48,000 clones, more than 65% appearing once. Documented time point: week 35, safety follow-up. Every single dose of the vaccine, 300 ug of mutant IDH1 20-mer peptide, came with topical imiquimod. For these TCRs, the target antigens are not known. This specimen was PBMCs, taken from a glioma patient whose treatment included an IDH1 peptide vaccine. The receptors stem from a man in his forties with glioma.

V is TRBV7-4 and J is TRBJ1-2; D perhaps matches TRBD1 (5 bases). The V end lost 1 base, the J end lost 4 bases, and 13 bases lay between the germline ends. The CDR3 sequence is 15 residues long. Germline-derived CDR1 and CDR2 are SGHVT and SQSDAQ. The CDR3 protein is CASSLGRGPGYGYTF. CDR3 nucleotides: TGTGCCAGCAGCTTAGGTAGGGGTCCTGGCTATGGCTACACCTTC.

This sequence joins TRBV30 and TRBJ1-1, with unresolved D. This CDR3 comprises 11 residues. Germline loops: CDR1 GTSNPN, CDR2 SVGIG (reference sequence). Trimming took off 3 bases at V and 4 bases at J, with 6 bases between the two ends. CDR3 sequence reads: CAWSPGTEAFF. Here the CDR3 DNA reads TGTGCCTGGAGCCCGGGCACTGAAGCTTTCTTT.

As regards this clone: At one boundary the junction diverges from the germline segment, which might be a read error. This chain links TRBV5-1 with TRBJ1-2, with D possibly matching TRBD1 (6 bases). This CDR3 comprises 13 residues. Germline V gene data show CDR1 as SGHRS and CDR2 as YFSETQ. The CDR3 region is CASSWDKSYGYTF. The CDR3 DNA reads TGCGCCAGTAGCTGGGACAAATCCTATGGCTACACCTTC.

CDR3 residues: CASSLNRDSNQPQHF. CDR3 coding DNA: TGTGCCAGCAGCTTAAACCGCGATAGCAATCAGCCCCAGCATTTT. The V call is TRBV11-2, the J call TRBJ1-5; D gene unclear. Trimming removed 2 bases at V and 0 bases at J, with 8 bases between. Germline CDR1 SGHAT, CDR2 FQNNGV. The CDR3 spans 15 residues.

The V call is TRBV14, the J call TRBJ1-1; TRBD1 matches 8 bases. CDR1 is SGHDN and CDR2 is FVKESK in the germline V gene. V shed 4 bases and J 5 bases; nucleotides not matched to a gene: 6. The CDR3 runs to 14 residues. The CDR3 protein is CASSRNTGGTEAFF. In DNA form, the CDR3 reads TGTGCCAGCAGCCGGAATACAGGGGGGACTGAAGCTTTCTTT.

This clone has more than one count but fewer than ten. The chain uses TRBV29-1 and TRBJ1-1; D gene uncertain. CDR1 and CDR2 from the germline V gene are SQVTM and ANQGSEA. CDR3 length equals 13 residues. Trimming removed 4 bases from V and 0 bases from J, with 9 bases in between. The CDR3 DNA sequence: TGCAGCGTTGCTCCCGTCATGAACACTGAAGCTTTCTTT. Translating gives CSVAPVMNTEAFF.

The V call is TRBV4-1, the J call TRBJ2-3; the D gene could be TRBD1 or TRBD2 (5 bases each). The germline V and J ends were trimmed by 2 bases and 2 bases, with 17 bases remaining between them. This CDR3 contains 17 residues. Germline V CDR1 and CDR2: MGHRA, YSYEKL. The CDR3 DNA reads as TGCGCCAGCAGCCAACTGACTGTGGTGGGGACCACAGATACGCAGTATTTT. This sequence encodes CASSQLTVVGTTDTQYF.